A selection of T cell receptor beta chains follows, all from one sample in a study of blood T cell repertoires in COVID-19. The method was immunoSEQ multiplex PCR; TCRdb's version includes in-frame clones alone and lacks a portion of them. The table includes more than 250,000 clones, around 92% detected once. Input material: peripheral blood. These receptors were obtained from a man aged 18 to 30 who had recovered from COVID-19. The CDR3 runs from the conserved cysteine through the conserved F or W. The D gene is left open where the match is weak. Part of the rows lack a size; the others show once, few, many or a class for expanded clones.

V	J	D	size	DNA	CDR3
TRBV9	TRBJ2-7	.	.	TGTGCCAGCAGCGTAGGACAGGCGAACGAGCAGTACTTC	CASSVGQANEQYF
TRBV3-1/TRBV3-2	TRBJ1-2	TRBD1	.	TGTGCCAGCAGCCACCAATCATCCGACAGGGGGCGAGATGGCTACACCTTC	CASSHQSSDRGRDGYTF
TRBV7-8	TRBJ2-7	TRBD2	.	TGTGCCAGCAGTCATAGCGGGAGCCCAAACTACGAGCAGTACTTC	CASSHSGSPNYEQYF
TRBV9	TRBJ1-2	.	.	TGTGCCAGCAGCCCAACGGGGGGGCAGATCAACTATGGCTACACCTTC	CASSPTGGQINYGYTF
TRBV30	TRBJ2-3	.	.	TGTGCCTGGAGTGTACGACTAATCGCGGGTACGCAGTATTTT	CAWSVRLIAGTQYF
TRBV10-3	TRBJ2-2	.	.	TGTGCCATCCGATCGGAGAGCAGATACACCGGGGAGCTGTTTTTT	CAIRSESRYTGELFF
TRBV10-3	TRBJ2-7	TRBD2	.	TGTGCCACCGAGCGGGGGGGGACCTACGAGCAGTACTTC	CATERGGTYEQYF
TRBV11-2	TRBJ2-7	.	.	TGTGCCAGCAGCCGCGGGACAGAGCTCTACGAGCAGTACTTC	CASSRGTELYEQYF
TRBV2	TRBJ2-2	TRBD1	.	TGTGCCAGCCAGGGCAGGGGGTTATACACCGGGGAGCTGTTTTTT	CASQGRGLYTGELFF
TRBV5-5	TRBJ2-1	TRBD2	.	TGTGCCAGCAGCCCCTCTAGCGGGAGGTATTACAATGAGCAGTTCTTC	CASSPSSGRYYNEQFF
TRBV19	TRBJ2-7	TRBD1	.	TGTGCCAGTAGTGTTGGACAGGGAGGCTACGAGCAGTACTTC	CASSVGQGGYEQYF
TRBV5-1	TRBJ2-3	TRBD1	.	TGCGCCAGCAGCCTAAGCCGGGACAGGGCTTCTGATACGCAGTATTTT	CASSLSRDRASDTQYF
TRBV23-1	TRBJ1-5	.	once	TGCGCCAGCAGTCAATCTAGGTGCGGGGGCAATCAGCCCCAGCATTTT	CASSQSRCGGNQPQHF
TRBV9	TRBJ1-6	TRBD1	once	TGTGCCAGCAGCGGCGGGACAGGGGAGACTTCACCCCTCCACTTT	CASSGGTGETSPLHF
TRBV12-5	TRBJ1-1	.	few	TGTGCTAGTGGCCAGGACAGTGGAGAAGCTTTCTTT	CASGQDSGEAFF
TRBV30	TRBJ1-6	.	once	TGTGCCTGGAGTGTACAGGATAATTCACCCCTCCACTTT	CAWSVQDNSPLHF
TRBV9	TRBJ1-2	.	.	TGTGCCAGCAGCGTCGAGGGACAACCTAACTATGGCTACACCTTC	CASSVEGQPNYGYTF
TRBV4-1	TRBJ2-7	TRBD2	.	TGCGCCAGCAGCTTATTAGCGGGGTCCTACGAGCAGTACTTC	CASSLLAGSYEQYF
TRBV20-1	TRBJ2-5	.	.	TGCAGTGCTAGAGGGGCAGAGACCCAGTACTTC	CSARGAETQYF
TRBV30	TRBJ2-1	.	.	TGTGCCTGGTCCCCGGGGGTAGCGGAATACAATGAGCAGTTCTTC	CAWSPGVAEYNEQFF
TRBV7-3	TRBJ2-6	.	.	TGTGCCAGCAGCTTAAACTCTGTTGGTGGGGCCAACGTCCTGACTTTC	CASSLNSVGGANVLTF
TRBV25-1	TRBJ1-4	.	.	TGTGCCAGCAGTGATAACAGGGTGGGGGAAAAACTGTTTTTT	CASSDNRVGEKLFF
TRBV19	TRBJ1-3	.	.	TGTGCCAGTAGTCTCGAATCTACAGGGTTCTCTGGAAACACCATATATTTT	CASSLESTGFSGNTIYF
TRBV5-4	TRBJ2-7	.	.	TGTGCCAGCAGCTTCCAGGGGGGAACCTCCCACTCCTACGAGCAGTACTTC	CASSFQGGTSHSYEQYF
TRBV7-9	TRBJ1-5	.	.	TGTGCCAGCAGCCTACAGGACGGTAGCAATCAGCCCCAGCATTTT	CASSLQDGSNQPQHF
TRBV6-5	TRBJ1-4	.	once	TGTGCCAGCAGCGCGACAGTTCCTAATGAAAAACTGTTTTTT	CASSATVPNEKLFF
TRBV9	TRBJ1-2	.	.	TGTGCCAGCAGCGTAGGCCCCGGCAGGGACTATGGCTACACCTTC	CASSVGPGRDYGYTF
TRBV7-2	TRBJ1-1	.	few	TGTGCCAACAAAGCGGGAGCGAACACTGAAGCTTTCTTT	CANKAGANTEAFF
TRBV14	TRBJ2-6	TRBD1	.	TGTGCCAGCAGCACCCGGACAGGGAGTCTCCCTTCCGGGGCCAACGTCCTGACTTTC	CASSTRTGSLPSGANVLTF
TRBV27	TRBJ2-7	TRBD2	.	TGTGCCAGCAGTTTAACCTTAGCGGGGGGGTTAAGTGAGCAGTACTTC	CASSLTLAGGLSEQYF
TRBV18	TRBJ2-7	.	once	TGTGCCAGCTCACAGGGGATTGGGGCCTACGAGCAGTACTTC	CASSQGIGAYEQYF
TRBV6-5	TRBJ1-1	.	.	TGTGCCAGCAGTTACTCGAGTATACTCCTGAACACTGAAGCTTTCTTT	CASSYSSILLNTEAFF
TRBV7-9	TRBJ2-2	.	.	TGTGCCAGCAGACCCACTAGTTACACCGGGGAGCTGTTTTTT	CASRPTSYTGELFF
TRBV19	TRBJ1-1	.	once	TGTGCCAGTAGTACGGGCAGGGAGAACACTGAAGCTTTCTTT	CASSTGRENTEAFF
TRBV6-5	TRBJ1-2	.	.	TGTGCCAGCAGTTACTCGAACAGGGCTGTCGGCTATGGCTACACCTTC	CASSYSNRAVGYGYTF
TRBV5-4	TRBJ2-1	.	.	TGTGCCAGCAGCCTGGATTCCTCCTCCTCCTACAATGAGCAGTTCTTC	CASSLDSSSSYNEQFF
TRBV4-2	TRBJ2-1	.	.	TGTGCCAGCAGCCAAGATGGTACAGGCAACAATGAGCAGTTCTTC	CASSQDGTGNNEQFF
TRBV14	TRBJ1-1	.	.	TGTGCCAGCAGCCAAGATTTATATGCAGGATTGAACACTGAAGCTTTCTTT	CASSQDLYAGLNTEAFF
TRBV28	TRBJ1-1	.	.	TGTGCCACCCGCCGGGGTATTGAAGCTTTCTTT	CATRRGIEAFF
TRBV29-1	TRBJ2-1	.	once	TGCAGCGTTGACACCAGATACAATGAGCAGTTCTTC	CSVDTRYNEQFF
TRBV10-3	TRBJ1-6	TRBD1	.	TGTGCCAGTACCCCGACAGGGGGAAATTCACCCCTCCACTTT	CASTPTGGNSPLHF
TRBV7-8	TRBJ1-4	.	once	TGTGCCAGCAGCTACGACGACAGCTCAAATGAAAAACTGTTTTTT	CASSYDDSSNEKLFF
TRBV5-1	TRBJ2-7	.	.	TGCGCCAGCAGCTTGGGTGACAGGTCGTACGAGCAGTACTTC	CASSLGDRSYEQYF
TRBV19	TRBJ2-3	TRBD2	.	TGTGCCAGTAGCGTGCGGGGGGCAAGCACAGATACGCAGTATTTT	CASSVRGASTDTQYF
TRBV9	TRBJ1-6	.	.	TGTGCCAGCAGCGTAGGAGCAGGGTTTTTAGAACCCCTCCACTTT	CASSVGAGFLEPLHF
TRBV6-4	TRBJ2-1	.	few	TGTGCCAGCAGTGTTGGGACTGCGAGCTACAATGAGCAGTTCTTC	CASSVGTASYNEQFF
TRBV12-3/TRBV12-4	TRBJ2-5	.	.	TGTGCCAGCACCAAGGGGTCTGGTGAGACCCAGTACTTC	CASTKGSGETQYF
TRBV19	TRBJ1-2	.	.	TGTGCCAGTACCCCCGACAGCCGATATGGCTACACCTTC	CASTPDSRYGYTF
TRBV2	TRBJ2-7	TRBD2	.	TGTGCCAGCAGTGTGCTAGCGGGTGTCCCTATCGAGCAGTACTTC	CASSVLAGVPIEQYF
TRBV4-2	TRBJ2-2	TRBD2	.	TGTGCCAGCAGCCAACTCCCCAGGCTAGCGGGAGGATTGAACACCGGGGAGCTGTTTTTT	CASSQLPRLAGGLNTGELFF
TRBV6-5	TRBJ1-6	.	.	TGTGCCAGCAGAAAGAGACAGGCTAATTCACCCCTCCACTTT	CASRKRQANSPLHF
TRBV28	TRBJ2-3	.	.	TGTGCCAGCAGTCTATCACTAGTTAGCACAGATACGCAGTATTTT	CASSLSLVSTDTQYF
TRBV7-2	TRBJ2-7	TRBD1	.	TGTGCCAGCAGCCTCGACAGGGGTCCCTACGAGCAGTACTTC	CASSLDRGPYEQYF
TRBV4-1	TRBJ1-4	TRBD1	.	TGCGCCAGCAGCCAAGAAGGGACAGCCGTTAATGAAAAACTGTTTTTT	CASSQEGTAVNEKLFF
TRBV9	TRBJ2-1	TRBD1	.	TGTGCCAGCAGCGGCATACAGGGGGCTGGATATAATGAGCAGTTCTTC	CASSGIQGAGYNEQFF
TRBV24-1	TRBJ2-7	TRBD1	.	TGTGCCACCAGTGGTGCGGGACAGGGATGGACCTACGAGCAGTACTTC	CATSGAGQGWTYEQYF
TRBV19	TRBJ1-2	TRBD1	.	TGTGCCAGTAGACAGGGGAATAACTATGGCTACACCTTC	CASRQGNNYGYTF
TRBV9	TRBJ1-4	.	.	TGTGCCAGCAGCGTTAGTGGTTCCTATAATGAAAAACTGTTTTTT	CASSVSGSYNEKLFF
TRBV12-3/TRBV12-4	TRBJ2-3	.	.	TGTGCCAGCAGCCTCCTAGTTATAGATACGCAGTATTTT	CASSLLVIDTQYF
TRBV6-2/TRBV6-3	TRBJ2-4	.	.	TGTGCCAGCAGTTACTCTAACGTAGGGGGAGTGGCCAAAAACATTCAGTACTTC	CASSYSNVGGVAKNIQYF